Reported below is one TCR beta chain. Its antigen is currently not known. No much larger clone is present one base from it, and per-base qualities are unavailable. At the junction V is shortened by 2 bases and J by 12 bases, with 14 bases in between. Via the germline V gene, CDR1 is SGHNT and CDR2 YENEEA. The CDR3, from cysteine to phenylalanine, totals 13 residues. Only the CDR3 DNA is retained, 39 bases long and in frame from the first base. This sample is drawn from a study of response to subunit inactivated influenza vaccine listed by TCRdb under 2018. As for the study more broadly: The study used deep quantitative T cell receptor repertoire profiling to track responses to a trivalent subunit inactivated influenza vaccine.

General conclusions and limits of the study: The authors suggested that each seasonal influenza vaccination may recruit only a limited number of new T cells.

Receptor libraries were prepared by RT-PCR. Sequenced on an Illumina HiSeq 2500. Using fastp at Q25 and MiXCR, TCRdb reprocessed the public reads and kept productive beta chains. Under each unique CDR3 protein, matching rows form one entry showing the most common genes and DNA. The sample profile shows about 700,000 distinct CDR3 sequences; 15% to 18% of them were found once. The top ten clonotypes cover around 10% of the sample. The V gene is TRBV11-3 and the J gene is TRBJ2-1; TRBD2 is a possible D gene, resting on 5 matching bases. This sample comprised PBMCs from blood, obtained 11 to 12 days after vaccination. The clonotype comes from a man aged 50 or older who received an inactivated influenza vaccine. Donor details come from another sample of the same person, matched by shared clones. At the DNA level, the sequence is TGTGCCAGCAGCTTACGACCGGATCGGGGGCAGTTCTTC. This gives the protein CASSLRPDRGQFF.